These 24 T cell receptor beta chains were sequenced from one sample in a study of T cell repertoires in cytomegalovirus infection. For these TCRs, the target antigens are not known. TCRdb itself ran the reads through MiXCR, one entry per CDR3 protein. The table records about 830,000 distinct CDR3 sequences, approximately 30% of them present only once. Material: cultured CD8+ T cells from PBMCs, obtained from culture after CMV antigen stimulation. These receptor sequences come from a human donor in good health (CMV status not recorded). Some clones in this sample may be carry-over from other donors' samples.

The chain employs TRBV7-8 and TRBJ1-1; D is uncertain. The V and J ends lost 4 bases and 4 bases respectively, with 10 bases between them. CDR3 length: 13 residues. Germline V gene sequence: CDR1 SGHVS, CDR2 FQNEAQ. CDR3 DNA: TGTGCCAGCAGCTCACTCCCGGGCACTGAAGCTTTCTTT. This translates into CASSSLPGTEAFF.

The gene calls are TRBV6-5 and TRBJ1-5, with 7 bases that match TRBD1. Germline CDR1 reads MNHEY; CDR2 reads SVGAGI. Unmatched junction bases numbered 8, after V lost 6 bases and J lost 3 bases. This CDR3 contains 15 residues. In nucleotides, the CDR3 is TGTGCCAGCAGCCAGTCGACAGGGACCAATCAGCCCCAGCATTTT. This translates into CASSQSTGTNQPQHF.

The chain uses TRBV13 and TRBJ2-3; the match to TRBD1 covers 7 bases. Germline loops: CDR1 PRHDT, CDR2 FYEKMQ (reference sequence). The V gene end was trimmed by 3 bases and the J gene end by 2 bases; junction bases not matched to a gene: 5. The CDR3 runs 15 residues. In DNA, the CDR3 is TGTGCCAGCAGCTTCCCAGGGGGAGACACAGATACGCAGTATTTT. The encoded protein is CASSFPGGDTDTQYF.

The table lists this clonotype with a few counts. This CDR3 reads CSARSSGGPFLYNEQFF. CDR3 DNA: TGCAGTGCTAGATCTAGCGGGGGGCCTTTCCTATACAATGAGCAGTTCTTC. V usage is TRBV20-1 and J usage is TRBJ2-1; 11 positions match TRBD2. V dropped 2 bases and J dropped 4; count of bases not matched to a gene: 10. Germline V gives CDR1 DFQATT, CDR2 SNEGSKA (reference sequence). CDR3 length equals 17 residues.

The chain employs TRBV12-3 or TRBV12-4 and TRBJ1-2; D might be TRBD1 (5 bases). The CDR3 runs 15 residues. Deletions cut 1 base from V and 8 bases from J, with 17 bases between. CDR3: CASSLGQGLPGGYTF. The CDR3 nucleotides are TGTGCCAGCAGTTTAGGGCAGGGACTCCCCGGGGGCTACACCTTC.

For the CDR3, the DNA is TGTGCCAGCACCCTGGACAGGGCAAAATACGAGCAGTACTTC. Its protein is CASTLDRAKYEQYF. The V and J genes are TRBV6-6 and TRBJ2-7; 8 bases align to TRBD1. This CDR3 spans 14 amino acids. V lost 7 bases, J lost 4 bases, and 9 bases stayed unmatched. CDR1 and CDR2 from the germline V gene are MNHNY and SVGAGI (reference sequence).

This chain joins TRBV27 and TRBJ1-2; 7 positions match TRBD1. Looked up from germline, CDR1 is MNHEY and CDR2 is SMNVEV (reference sequence). The CDR3 runs 14 residues. Trimming at V came to 7 bases and at J to 6 bases, leaving 11 bases not matched to a gene. CDR3 DNA sequence: TGTGCCAGCAAACGGGACAGTCCGATTAATGGCTACACCTTC. This gives the protein CASKRDSPINGYTF.

Many counts were recorded for this clonotype. This chain uses TRBV7-8 with TRBJ2-5; the D gene is possibly TRBD1 (5 bases). Germline V gene lookup returns CDR1 SGHVS and CDR2 FQNEAQ. Trimming left V 4 bases short and J 1 base short, with 10 bases between. The CDR3 has 14 amino acids. The CDR3 reads CASSYLTVQETQYF. As DNA, the CDR3 is TGTGCCAGCAGCTATTTGACAGTCCAAGAGACCCAGTACTTC. Using reference TRBV7-8 and TRBJ2-5 for the parts outside the CDR3, the full variable domain is GAGVSQSPRYKVAKRGQDVALRCDPISGHVSLFWYQQALGQGPEFLTYFQNEAQLDKSGLPSDRFFAERPEGSVSTLKIQRTQQEDSAVYLCASSYLTVQETQYFGPGTRLLVL.

V is TRBV29-1 and J is TRBJ2-6, with 10 bases fitting TRBD1. Germline assignment: CDR1 SQVTM and CDR2 ANQGSEA. V lost 6 bases to trimming and J lost 2 bases; unmatched junction nucleotides: 10. The CDR3 sequence is 17 residues long. The CDR3 loop reads CSVLNRDRGTGANVLTF. Written as DNA, the CDR3 is TGCAGCGTGTTAAACCGGGACAGGGGTACTGGGGCCAACGTCCTGACTTTC.

This chain connects TRBV4-1 to TRBJ1-5; no reliable D call. CDR1 and CDR2 (germline): MGHRA, YSYEKL. This CDR3 region has 14 residues. The V end lost 0 bases, the J end lost 7 bases, and 10 bases lay between the germline ends. The CDR3 coding sequence is TGCGCCAGCAGCCAAGATCGGTGGAGGCAGCCCCAGCATTTT. Translation: CASSQDRWRQPQHF.

This clonotype appeared many times. This chain links TRBV7-6 with TRBJ2-5; 8 positions match TRBD1. This CDR3 has 13 amino acids. The trim removed 5 bases at V and 5 bases at J, leaving 4 bases unmatched. Looked up from germline, CDR1 is SGHVS and CDR2 is FNYEAQ. The CDR3 loop reads CASSPWTGETQYF. Written as DNA, the CDR3 is TGTGCCAGCAGCCCCTGGACAGGGGAGACCCAGTACTTC.

The rearrangement joins TRBV28 to TRBJ2-7, with TRBD1 matching over 11 bases. V was pared by 6 bases and J by 6 bases, with 1 base of the junction left unmatched. In germline, CDR1 is MDHEN, CDR2 SYDVKM. The CDR3 runs to 12 residues. The DNA for the CDR3 is TGTGCCAGCAGGGACAGGGGGCGCGAGCAGTACGTC. It translates to CASRDRGREQYV.

The gene calls are TRBV28 and TRBJ1-2, with D possibly matching TRBD1 (5 bases). Deletions cut 4 bases from V and 4 bases from J, with 19 bases between. CDR1 MDHEN and CDR2 SYDVKM come from the germline V gene. This CDR3 is 16 amino acids long. CDR3 DNA sequence: TGTGCCAGCAGTTCCCGGGTGGAGGGGATCTCCTATGGCTACACCTTC. Amino acid sequence: CASSSRVEGISYGYTF.

The chain employs TRBV2 and TRBJ2-3, with D unresolved. The CDR3 spans 16 residues. The V and J ends lost 2 bases and 2 bases respectively, with 14 bases between them. Germline V CDR1 and CDR2: SNHLY, FYNNEI. Here the CDR3 DNA reads TGTGCCAGCAGTGAAAGATCGGAATACACCACAGATACGCAGTATTTT. Its translation: CASSERSEYTTDTQYF.

This clonotype was recorded many times. The rearrangement links TRBV6-1 to TRBJ2-1, with 8 nucleotides matching TRBD1. With 8 bases clipped from V and 4 bases from J, the junction kept 13 bases outside the gene matches. Germline CDR1 MNHNS, CDR2 SASEGT. This CDR3 is 16 amino acids long. DNA of the CDR3: TGTGCCAGCTGGGGTGATACCGGGACAGGTTACAATGAGCAGTTCTTC. It encodes CASWGDTGTGYNEQFF.

V is TRBV7-8 and J is TRBJ2-7; D perhaps matches TRBD2 (5 bases). From germline, CDR1 is SGHVS and CDR2 FQNEAQ. The CDR3 spans 18 residues. Trimming pared 3 bases from V and 2 bases from J, leaving 23 bases between. The chain's CDR3 is CASSFSSRIASRTYEQYF. The DNA of the CDR3 is TGTGCCAGCAGCTTTTCGTCCAGGATAGCGTCAAGAACCTACGAGCAGTACTTC.

This rearrangement joins TRBV10-3 to TRBJ1-1; D is perhaps TRBD1 (5 bases). The germline CDR1 and CDR2 sequences are ENHRY and SYGVKD. The CDR3 totals 11 residues. Trimming left V 11 bases short and J 4 bases short, with 11 bases between. The chain's CDR3 is CAASGSTEAFF. The CDR3 nucleotides are TGTGCCGCCTCAGGGTCCACTGAAGCTTTCTTT.

The V and J genes are TRBV6-8 and TRBJ1-1; D ambiguous. The CDR3 contains 13 residues. Germline CDR1 is MNHGY and CDR2 is SAAAGT. Deletions cut 2 bases from V and 4 bases from J, with 8 bases between. The CDR3 DNA follows: TGTGCCAGCAGTTACAGGCGGGGCACTGAAGCTTTCTTT. It yields the protein CASSYRRGTEAFF.

The rearrangement uses TRBV27 and TRBJ2-3, with D possibly matching TRBD2 (6 bases). V gave up 0 bases and J gave up 5 bases, with 24 bases separating them. This CDR3 contains 19 residues. Germline V gives CDR1 MNHEY, CDR2 SMNVEV (reference sequence). CDR3 residues: CASSLSQIATGRGGDTQYF. CDR3 bases: TGTGCCAGCAGTTTATCCCAAATAGCGACGGGACGGGGAGGAGATACGCAGTATTTT.

This clonotype showed up just once. The V and J genes are TRBV7-9 and TRBJ1-4, with 7 bases fitting TRBD1. The J segment lost 12 bases and the V segment lost 5 bases, leaving 6 bases of the junction unmatched. This CDR3 region has 12 residues. Germline V gene lookup returns CDR1 SEHNR and CDR2 FQNEAQ (reference sequence). As DNA, the CDR3 is TGTGCCAGCAGCCAGGGACAGAGTGAACTGTTTTTT. This sequence encodes CASSQGQSELFF.

This clonotype was seen more than once but under ten times. V usage is TRBV4-1 and J usage is TRBJ1-2, with TRBD1 matching 10 bases. Germline-derived CDR1 and CDR2 are MGHRA and YSYEKL. J lost 1 base, V lost 4 bases, and 12 bases had no gene match. The CDR3 runs to 18 residues. Written as DNA, the CDR3 is TGCGCCAGCAGCCGGGTCCCGGGACAGGGGATCCATAACTATGGCTACACCTTC. Translation: CASSRVPGQGIHNYGYTF.

The chain has TRBV5-1 and TRBJ1-3; D unresolved. Germline V lookup: CDR1 SGHRS, CDR2 YFSETQ. The V end was cut by 6 bases, the J end by 0 bases, with 4 bases between. The CDR3 is 12 residues long. CDR3 coding DNA: TGCGCCAGCACTGCCTCTGGAAACACCATATATTTT. This sequence encodes CASTASGNTIYF.

This clonotype occurred a few times. The chain links TRBV6-6 to TRBJ2-3, with D possibly TRBD1 on 6 matching bases. V was trimmed by 6 bases and J by 0 bases, leaving 10 bases between them. The germline V gene has CDR1 MNHNY and CDR2 SVGAGI (reference sequence). The CDR3 is 14 residues long. Written as DNA, the CDR3 is TGTGCCAGCAGGAACAGGGATAGCACAGATACGCAGTATTTT. Its protein is CASRNRDSTDTQYF.

There are many counts of this clonotype. The gene calls are TRBV7-8 and TRBJ2-5; 9 positions match TRBD2. J lost 2 bases, V lost 4 bases, and 17 bases had no gene match. This CDR3 is built from 19 residues. Germline V gene sequence: CDR1 SGHVS, CDR2 FQNEAQ. The CDR3 sequence: CASSSGPAGGRRVQETQYF. The CDR3 bases are TGTGCCAGCAGCTCCGGGCCAGCGGGGGGCCGTAGGGTACAAGAGACCCAGTACTTC.